This record looks at one T cell receptor (beta chain) sequence and its context. There are 13 residues in the CDR3. V lost 6 bases to trimming and J lost 2 bases, with 9 bases between them. From germline, CDR1 is SGHRS and CDR2 YFSETQ. These data come from a study of graft-versus-host responses after intestinal transplantation. Whole-study context: Recipients received multivisceral, liver-intestinal, or isolated intestinal transplants. Each recipient received anti-thymocyte globulin induction, then tacrolimus and steroids for 2 to 3 years.

Clones were read by immunoSEQ multiplex PCR, and TCRdb kept only the in-frame ones, dropping some. The data hold 35,000 to 50,000 clones, with about 95% observed a single time. This clonotype originated in a human patient who received an intestinal transplant, so some T cells may come from the graft donor. The J gene is TRBJ2-1, the V gene TRBV5-1; D is perhaps TRBD2 (5 bases). Material: PBMCs, obtained about 350 days after intestinal transplant. The CDR3: CASTPGTYNEQFF. CDR3 DNA sequence: TGCGCCAGCACCCCCGGGACCTACAATGAGCAGTTCTTC.